The 9 T cell receptor beta chains below come from one sample, sequenced in a study of blood T cell repertoires in COVID-19. Using immunoSEQ multiplex PCR, the repertoire was profiled, and TCRdb retains in-frame clones only, with some absent. The sample yields about 230,000 clones, 65% to 90% seen once. Sequenced material: peripheral blood. Receptors originate from a woman in her forties or fifties with acute or convalescent COVID-19.

This clone has just one count. The CDR3 DNA reads as TGCGCCAGCAGCTTGGGACAGGGATCCTATGGCTACACCTTC. This gives the protein CASSLGQGSYGYTF. V and J are TRBV5-1 and TRBJ1-2, with 7 nucleotides matching TRBD1. The V gene's germline CDR1 is SGHRS and CDR2 YFSETQ. The CDR3 has 14 amino acids. V shed 0 bases and J 4 bases; nucleotides not matched to a gene: 3.

This chain uses TRBV7-8 with TRBJ2-7; D gene ambiguous. The length of the CDR3 is 16 residues. Trimming removed 0 bases from V and 6 bases from J, with 18 bases in between. CDR1 is SGHVS and CDR2 is FQNEAQ in the germline V gene. CDR3 sequence: CASSLALGDPPGEQYF. In nucleotides, the CDR3 is TGTGCCAGCAGCTTAGCTCTTGGAGACCCCCCTGGCGAGCAGTACTTC.

The V gene is TRBV7-9, the J gene TRBJ2-2; 8 bases agree with TRBD1. V shed 5 bases and J 4 bases; nucleotides not matched to a gene: 6. CDR1 and CDR2 from the germline V gene are SEHNR and FQNEAQ (reference sequence). The CDR3 covers 15 residues. The CDR3 here is CASSPGTGATGELFF. The DNA for the CDR3 is TGTGCCAGCAGCCCGGGGACAGGAGCCACCGGGGAGCTGTTTTTT.

This clone occurred a few times. This chain connects TRBV12-3 or TRBV12-4 to TRBJ2-1, with D maybe TRBD2 (5 bases). V lost 3 bases to trimming and J lost 8 bases, with 8 bases between them. The CDR3 spans 12 residues. CDR3 coding DNA: TGTGCCAGCAGTTTTTTAGCGTATGAGCAGTTCTTC. Translated, it gives CASSFLAYEQFF.

The V and J genes are TRBV4-2 and TRBJ2-7; maybe TRBD1 (5 bases). The germline CDR1 and CDR2 sequences are LGHNA and YNFKEQ. With 6 bases removed from V and 4 bases from J, the gap between germline ends came to 19 bases. The CDR3 length is 15 residues. CDR3 coding DNA: TGTGCCAGCAGAAATGGGCGGCAGGGATTGTACGAGCAGTACTTC. This encodes CASRNGRQGLYEQYF.

This chain links TRBV10-3 with TRBJ1-2; no firm D call. CDR3 length: 15 residues. The germline gives CDR1 ENHRY, CDR2 SYGVKD. V was cut by 0 bases and J by 1 base, with 9 bases left in between. The CDR3 DNA is TGTGCCATCAGTGAGTCGAACAGCCTTAACTATGGCTACACCTTC. Amino acid sequence: CAISESNSLNYGYTF.

The genes are TRBV4-1 and TRBJ2-7; D ambiguous. The CDR3 runs 14 residues. Trimming removed 4 bases at V and 2 bases at J, with 12 bases between. Germline V lookup: CDR1 MGHRA, CDR2 YSYEKL. Here the CDR3 reads CASSRAMATYEQYF. The CDR3 DNA follows: TGCGCCAGCAGCCGGGCGATGGCAACCTACGAGCAGTACTTC.

This chain links TRBV28 with TRBJ1-1, with 7 nucleotides matching TRBD1. J gave up 3 bases and V 3 bases, and 4 bases lay outside the gene matches. The CDR3 is 14 amino acids. Germline CDR1 is MDHEN and CDR2 is SYDVKM. CDR3 sequence (DNA): TGTGCCAGCAGTTTCAGGGGGTTTTACACTGAAGCTTTCTTT. This gives the protein CASSFRGFYTEAFF.

This chain uses TRBV7-9 with TRBJ2-3; 9 bases align to TRBD1. J gave up 5 bases and V 8 bases, and 11 bases lay outside the gene matches. Germline assignment: CDR1 SEHNR and CDR2 FQNEAQ (reference sequence). The CDR3 totals 15 residues. In nucleotides, the CDR3 is TGTGCCAGCGGGTGGGGACAGGGTTCGGGAGATACGCAGTATTTT. Its protein is CASGWGQGSGDTQYF.